The 8 T cell receptor beta chains given below trace back to one sample, sequenced in a study of blood T cell repertoires in COVID-19. The method was immunoSEQ multiplex PCR; TCRdb's version includes in-frame clones alone and lacks a portion of them. The sample contains about half a million clones, about 88% of which appear only once. The specimen was PBMCs or T cells enriched from blood (not recorded which). The source of these receptors is a woman aged 60-70 years who had recovered from COVID-19.

The chain joins TRBV7-8 to TRBJ2-7; 7 bases match TRBD1. The trim removed 3 bases at V and 9 bases at J, leaving 8 bases unmatched. The CDR3 loop spans 13 amino acids. From germline, CDR1 is SGHVS and CDR2 FQNEAQ. The CDR3 here is CASSLGTDRAQYF. The DNA of the CDR3 is TGTGCCAGCAGCTTGGGGACAGACAGGGCGCAGTACTTC.

The gene calls are TRBV18 and TRBJ1-1; D perhaps matches TRBD1 (6 bases). Germline V gene data show CDR1 as KGHSH and CDR2 as LQKENI. The germline V and J ends were trimmed by 3 bases and 4 bases, with 15 bases remaining between them. This CDR3 comprises 15 residues. DNA for the CDR3: TGTGCCAGCTCACCCCTACAGGGAGAAAGCACTGAAGCTTTCTTT. It specifies CASSPLQGESTEAFF.

V and J are TRBV20-1 and TRBJ1-2, with D maybe TRBD1 (5 bases). V lost 7 bases and J lost 2, with 8 bases in between. The CDR3 totals 11 residues. CDR1 and CDR2 (germline): DFQATT, SNEGSKA (reference sequence). The CDR3 region is CSGRQNYGYTF. DNA for the CDR3: TGCAGTGGCCGACAGAACTATGGCTACACCTTC.

The gene calls are TRBV5-1 and TRBJ1-3, with a weak D call TRBD1 (5 bases). The CDR3 loop spans 17 amino acids. The ends were cut back, 3 bases at V and 0 bases at J, with 16 bases in the middle. Germline CDR1 and CDR2: SGHRS and YFSETQ. The CDR3 protein is CASSYSGLVSSGNTIYF. CDR3 DNA: TGCGCCAGCAGCTATTCAGGGTTAGTAAGCTCTGGAAACACCATATATTTT. Variable domain in full (rest from reference TRBV5-1 and TRBJ1-3): KAGVTQTPRYLIKTRGQQVTLSCSPISGHRSVSWYQQTPGQGLQFLFEYFSETQRNKGNFPGRFSGRQFSNSRSEMNVSTLELGDSALYLCASSYSGLVSSGNTIYFGEGSWLTVV.

The chain carries TRBV6-5 and TRBJ2-2, with D possibly matching TRBD2 (6 bases). Deletions cut 1 base from V and 6 bases from J, with 9 bases between. The germline CDR1 and CDR2 sequences are MNHEY and SVGAGI. The CDR3 is 14 amino acids. CDR3 amino acids: CASSYFGGPGELFF. The DNA for the CDR3 is TGTGCCAGCAGTTACTTCGGGGGACCCGGGGAGCTGTTTTTT.

In its sample, this clone was seen once. The rearrangement joins TRBV4-2 to TRBJ1-2; perhaps TRBD1 as D (6 bases). The germline gives CDR1 LGHNA, CDR2 YNFKEQ. Deletions cut 3 bases from V and 5 bases from J, with 16 bases between. CDR3 length: 15 amino acids. The CDR3 spells CASSHEQGAVYGYTF. Written as DNA, the CDR3 is TGTGCCAGCAGCCACGAACAGGGAGCGGTGTATGGCTACACCTTC.

The chain combines TRBV5-8 with TRBJ2-7; D may be TRBD2 (5 bases). CDR1 SGHTS and CDR2 YDEGEE come from the germline V gene. The CDR3 is made up of 15 amino acids. V gave up 0 bases and J gave up 3 bases, with 13 bases separating them. In DNA form, the CDR3 reads TGTGCCAGCAGCTTGGCCTTGGGTGGGAGCTACGAGCAGTACTTC. Translation: CASSLALGGSYEQYF. The full variable domain, its missing parts supplied by reference TRBV5-8 and TRBJ2-7, is EAGVTQSPTHLIKTRGQQATLRCSPISGHTSVYWYQQALGLGLQFLLWYDEGEERNRGNFPPRFSGRQFPNYSSELNVNALELEDSALYLCASSLALGGSYEQYFGPGTRLTVT.

This clone appeared a few times. The chain joins TRBV3-1 (or the pseudogene TRBV3-2) to TRBJ2-7, with D maybe TRBD1 (5 bases). V was clipped by 4 bases and J by 3 bases, with 16 bases between them. The CDR3 contains 15 residues. Germline V lookup: CDR1 LGHDT, CDR2 YNNKEL (reference sequence). The CDR3 DNA is TGTGCCAGCAGCCCCCAATTAGGGGCCGACTACGAGCAGTACTTC. It is translated as CASSPQLGADYEQYF.